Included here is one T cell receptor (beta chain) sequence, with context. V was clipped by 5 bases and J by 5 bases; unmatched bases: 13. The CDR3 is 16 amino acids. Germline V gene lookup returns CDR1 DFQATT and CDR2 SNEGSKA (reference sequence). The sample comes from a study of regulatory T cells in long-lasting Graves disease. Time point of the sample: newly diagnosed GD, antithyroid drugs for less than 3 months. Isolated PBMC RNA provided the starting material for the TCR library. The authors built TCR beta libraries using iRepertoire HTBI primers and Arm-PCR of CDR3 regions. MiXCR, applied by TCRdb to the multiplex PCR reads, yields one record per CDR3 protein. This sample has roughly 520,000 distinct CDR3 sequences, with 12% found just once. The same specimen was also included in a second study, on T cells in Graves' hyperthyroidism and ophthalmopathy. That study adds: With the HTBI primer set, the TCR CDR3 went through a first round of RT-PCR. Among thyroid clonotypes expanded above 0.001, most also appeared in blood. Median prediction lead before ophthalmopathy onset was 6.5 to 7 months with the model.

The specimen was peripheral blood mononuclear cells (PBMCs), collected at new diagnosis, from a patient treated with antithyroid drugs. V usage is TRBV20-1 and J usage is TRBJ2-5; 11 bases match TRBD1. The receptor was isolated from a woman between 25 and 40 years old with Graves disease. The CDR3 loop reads CSARKPGQGVSETQYF. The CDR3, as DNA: TGCAGTGCTCGCAAACCGGGACAGGGGGTGTCGGAGACCCAGTACTTC.